The 3 T cell receptor beta chains given below trace back to one sample, sequenced in a study of lymphopenia after photon versus proton radiotherapy. Assay: immunoSEQ multiplex PCR; the TCRdb copy retains only in-frame clones and omits some. The sample carries roughly 7,300 clones, roughly nine tenths recorded once. Source: peripheral blood, taken from a patient treated with photon-based radiotherapy. The receptor set was obtained from a man between 60 and 70 years old with cholangiocarcinoma.

The chain couples TRBV11-2 to TRBJ1-1; maybe TRBD1 (6 bases). Germline values: CDR1 SGHAT, CDR2 FQNNGV. This CDR3 is 13 amino acids long. V was clipped by 5 bases and J by 1 base, with 8 bases between them. The CDR3 DNA sequence: TGTGCCAGCAGCGGACAGTCGAACACTGAAGCTTTCTTT. This codes for CASSGQSNTEAFF.

V and J are TRBV7-3 and TRBJ2-1, with 7 nucleotides matching TRBD2. This CDR3 is built from 14 residues. From germline, CDR1 is SGHTA and CDR2 FQGTGA. The junction had 8 bases not matched to a gene; V was cut back by 3 bases and J by 9 bases. CDR3 bases: TGTGCCAGCAGCTTCCTAGAAGCGGGAACTGAGCAGTTCTTC. This encodes CASSFLEAGTEQFF.

This chain connects TRBV7-3 to TRBJ2-1; D unclear. Germline lookup yields CDR1 SGHTA and CDR2 FQGTGA. Trimming removed 2 bases at V and 6 bases at J, with 11 bases between. This CDR3 is built from 14 residues. CDR3 DNA sequence: TGTGCCAGCAGCTTAGGTTACATGGGCAATGAGCAGTTCTTC. Residues: CASSLGYMGNEQFF.